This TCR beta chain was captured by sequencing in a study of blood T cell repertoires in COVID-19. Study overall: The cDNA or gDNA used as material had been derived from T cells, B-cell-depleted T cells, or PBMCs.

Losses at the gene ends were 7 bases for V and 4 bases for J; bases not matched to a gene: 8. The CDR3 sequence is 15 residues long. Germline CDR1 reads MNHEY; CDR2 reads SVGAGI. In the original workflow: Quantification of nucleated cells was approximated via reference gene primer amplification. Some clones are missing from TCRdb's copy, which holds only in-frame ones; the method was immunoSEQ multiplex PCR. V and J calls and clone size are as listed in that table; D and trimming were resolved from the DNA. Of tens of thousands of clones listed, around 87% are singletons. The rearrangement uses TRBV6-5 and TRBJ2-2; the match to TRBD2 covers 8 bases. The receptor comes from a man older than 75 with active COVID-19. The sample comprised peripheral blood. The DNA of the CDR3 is TGTGCCAGCACCTGGGGACTAGACCTCACCGGGGAGCTGTTTTTT. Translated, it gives CASTWGLDLTGELFF.